This T cell receptor beta chain comes out of a study of early T cells in non-severe SARS-CoV-2 infection. Each single cDNA molecule received a unique molecular identifier. MiXCR was run by TCRdb on the 5' RACE reads, yielding one entry per CDR3 protein. Of under 30,000 distinct CDR3 sequences in the sample, 4.5% to 7% were seen once. Study results and limitations: The matching step, a VDJdb search, favored anti-spike CD8 responses and missed private and CD4 specificities.

There are many counts of this clonotype. Its antigen is not identified. CDR3 length: 16 residues. Per the germline V gene, CDR1 is SGDLS and CDR2 is YYNGEE. V lost 0 bases, J lost 5 bases, and 14 bases lay in between. The sequencing sample was made of whole blood. V is TRBV9 and J is TRBJ2-2; D possibly matches TRBD1 or TRBD2 (5 bases each). The sequence derives from an adult who was a healthcare worker with PCR-confirmed SARS-CoV-2 infection or an uninfected control (not recorded which). CDR3 nucleotides: TGTGCCAGCAGCGTAGTCGAGGGGAGCGCAACCGGGGAGCTGTTTTTT. It is translated as CASSVVEGSATGELFF.